One and the same sample provided the 8 T cell receptor beta chains below, sequenced in a study of T cells in Graves' hyperthyroidism and ophthalmopathy. The source material, RNA transcripts, was used to amplify TCR beta CDR3 regions. The study used the HTBI primer set for a first-round RT-PCR of the TCR CDR3. A single record per CDR3 protein comes from TCRdb applying MiXCR to the multiplex PCR reads. The table lists hundreds of thousands of distinct CDR3 sequences, about 20% of them singletons. Sequences were obtained from blood. Source of these receptors: a man aged 25 to 40 with Graves' ophthalmopathy.

This clonotype was seen many times. V is TRBV28 and J is TRBJ2-3; TRBD2 matches 8 bases. V shed 3 bases and J 0 bases; nucleotides not matched to a gene: 23. The CDR3 is 22 residues long. Germline V gene lookup returns CDR1 MDHEN and CDR2 SYDVKM. The chain's CDR3 is CASSLRRVKQKREWTSTDTQYF. The CDR3 DNA follows: TGTGCCAGCAGTTTGCGGAGGGTTAAGCAGAAGCGGGAGTGGACTAGCACAGATACGCAGTATTTT.

This clonotype occurred many times. The chain couples TRBV28 to TRBJ2-7; 12 bases fit TRBD1. The CDR3 has 16 residues. V gave up 5 bases and J gave up 1 base; unmatched junction bases: 6. Germline V lookup: CDR1 MDHEN, CDR2 SYDVKM. CDR3 in amino acids: CASSPRGQGASYEQYF. The CDR3 nucleotides are TGTGCCAGCAGTCCGCGGGGACAGGGGGCATCCTACGAGCAGTACTTC.

The V gene is TRBV3-1, the J gene TRBJ2-3, with unresolved D. Between the trimmed V and J ends, which lost 0 bases and 6 bases, there was a span of 7 bases. CDR3 size: 13 residues. Germline V gene data show CDR1 as LGHDT and CDR2 as YNNKEL (reference sequence). As DNA, the CDR3 is TGTGCCAGCAGCCAAGATAGTCCTGATACGCAGTATTTT. Amino acid sequence: CASSQDSPDTQYF.

This clonotype was seen a handful of times. The CDR3 DNA follows: TGTGCCAGCAGCTTAGGAGGCTGGACTAGCGGGAGGGCCGGGGGAAAGACCCAGTACTTC. It yields the protein CASSLGGWTSGRAGGKTQYF. This chain uses TRBV13 with TRBJ2-5, with TRBD2 identical over 15 bases. The J segment lost 6 bases and the V segment lost 0 bases, leaving 14 bases of the junction unmatched. Germline V CDR1 and CDR2: PRHDT, FYEKMQ (reference sequence). CDR3 length: 20 residues.

The genes are TRBV20-1 and TRBJ1-6, with D uncertain. The CDR3 has 13 residues. Trimming took 1 base from V and 6 from J, leaving 7 bases between them. CDR1 and CDR2 from the germline V gene are DFQATT and SNEGSKA (reference sequence). CDR3 sequence (DNA): TGCAGTGCTAGAGGGCGGCTTAATTCACCCCTCCACTTT. It is translated as CSARGRLNSPLHF.

The J gene is TRBJ2-3, the V gene TRBV20-1, with TRBD1 as a possible D gene (7 bases). Trimming shortened V by 4 bases and J by 2 bases, and 19 bases separated the two germline ends. CDR3 length: 16 amino acids. Germline V CDR1 and CDR2: DFQATT, SNEGSKA (reference sequence). The CDR3 is CSATKQGKGLTDTQYF. The DNA of the CDR3 is TGCAGTGCTACGAAACAGGGGAAGGGACTCACAGATACGCAGTATTTT.

The table lists this clonotype with many counts. This chain joins TRBV18 and TRBJ2-1; D might be TRBD1 (6 bases). Trimming cost V 4 bases and J 10 bases, with 14 bases left between them. The CDR3 is 13 residues long. Germline V gene sequence: CDR1 KGHSH, CDR2 LQKENI. The CDR3 bases are TGTGCCAGCTCACTAAACCGGGACACCGAGCAGTTCTTC. Its protein is CASSLNRDTEQFF.

This clonotype has just a few counts. V is TRBV7-9 and J is TRBJ2-3; 9 bases are a match to TRBD2. This CDR3 contains 15 residues. Germline CDR1 and CDR2: SEHNR and FQNEAQ (reference sequence). J gave up 0 bases and V 6 bases, and 4 bases lay outside the gene matches. The CDR3 bases are TGTGCCAGCAGTCCTAGCGGGACCAGCACAGATACGCAGTATTTT. Translated: CASSPSGTSTDTQYF.